The present T cell receptor (beta chain) was sequenced within a study of shared clonotypes between healthy human individuals. Study information: Donor composition was a couple of women and a few men, aged 18 to 49.

About this clone: No antigen is known for it. Other DNA sequences of this sample code for an identical CDR3.

Libraries were prepared by immunoSEQ multiplex PCR; TCRdb keeps only in-frame clonotypes and omits some of them. The table records 2.3 million or so clones, over 90% of them present only once. In germline, CDR1 is MDHEN, CDR2 SYDVKM. Trimming left V 3 bases short and J 2 bases short, with 8 bases between. The CDR3 totals 13 residues. Overall study findings and caveats: Researchers found naive subsets generally carried larger estimated richness than memory subsets.

This TCR was recovered from a young man in good health. Some clones in this sample may be carry-over from other donors' samples. Input material: naive CD4+ T cells from PBMCs. Subset reported: CD45RA+ positively selected. The chain recombines TRBV28 with TRBJ2-7; D not resolved. CDR3 nucleotide sequence: TGTGCCAGCAGTTTCCCGCAGACCTACGAGCAGTACTTC. This gives the protein CASSFPQTYEQYF.